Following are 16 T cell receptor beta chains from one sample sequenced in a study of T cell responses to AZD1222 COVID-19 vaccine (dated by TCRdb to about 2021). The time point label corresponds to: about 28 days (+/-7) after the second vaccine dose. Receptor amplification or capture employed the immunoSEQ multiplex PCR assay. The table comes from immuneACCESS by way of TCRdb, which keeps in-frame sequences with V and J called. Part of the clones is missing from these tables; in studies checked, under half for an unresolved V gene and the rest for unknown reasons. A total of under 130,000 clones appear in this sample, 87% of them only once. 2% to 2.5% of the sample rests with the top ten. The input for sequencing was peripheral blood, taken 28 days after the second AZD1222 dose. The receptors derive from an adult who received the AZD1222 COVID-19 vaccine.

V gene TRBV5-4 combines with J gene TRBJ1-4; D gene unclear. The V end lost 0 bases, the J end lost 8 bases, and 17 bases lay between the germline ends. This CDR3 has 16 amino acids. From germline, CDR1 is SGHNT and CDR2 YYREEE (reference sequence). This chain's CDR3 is CASSLGGRAGREKLFF. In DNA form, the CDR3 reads TGTGCCAGCAGCTTGGGCGGGAGGGCTGGTCGGGAAAAACTGTTTTTT.

CDR3 sequence reads: CASKGAGRYTF. The CDR3, as DNA: TGTGCCAGTAAGGGTGCGGGACGCTACACCTTC. V and J are TRBV19 and TRBJ1-2; the D gene is possibly TRBD1 (5 bases). CDR1 and CDR2 from the germline V gene are LNHDA and SQIVND (reference sequence). The CDR3 covers 11 residues. V lost 7 bases and J lost 9, with 12 bases in between.

The CDR3 coding sequence is TGTGCCAGCAGCCGGCGACAACTTAACTATGGCTACACCTTC. Translation: CASSRRQLNYGYTF. This chain joins TRBV5-4 and TRBJ1-2; D unclear. This CDR3 is built from 14 residues. Trimming cost V 4 bases and J 1 base, with 11 bases left between them. Germline CDR1 SGHNT, CDR2 YYREEE (reference sequence).

The CDR3 region is CASSEARTWYSNQPQHF. CDR3 DNA sequence: TGTGCCAGCAGTGAAGCCCGGACTTGGTATAGCAATCAGCCCCAGCATTTT. The rearrangement joins TRBV6-1 to TRBJ1-5; D is ambiguous. V dropped 0 bases and J dropped 0 bases, with 12 bases sitting between them. The CDR3 consists of 17 residues. CDR1 and CDR2 from the germline V gene are MNHNS and SASEGT.

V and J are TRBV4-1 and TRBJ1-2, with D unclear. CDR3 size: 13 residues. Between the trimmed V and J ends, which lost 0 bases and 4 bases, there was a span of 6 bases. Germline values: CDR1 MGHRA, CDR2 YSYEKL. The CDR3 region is CASSQESGYGYTF. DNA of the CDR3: TGCGCCAGCAGCCAAGAAAGTGGCTATGGCTACACCTTC.

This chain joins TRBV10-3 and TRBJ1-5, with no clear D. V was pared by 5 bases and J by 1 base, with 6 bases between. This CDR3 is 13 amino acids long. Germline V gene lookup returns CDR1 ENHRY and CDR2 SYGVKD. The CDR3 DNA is TGTGCCATCAGTAGGGAGAGCAATCAGCCCCAGCATTTT. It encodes CAISRESNQPQHF.

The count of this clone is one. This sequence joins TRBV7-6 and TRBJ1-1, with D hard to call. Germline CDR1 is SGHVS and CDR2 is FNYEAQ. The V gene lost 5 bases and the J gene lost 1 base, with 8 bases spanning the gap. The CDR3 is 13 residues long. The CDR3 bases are TGTGCCAGCAGCCTCGAAGCGAACACTGAAGCTTTCTTT. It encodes CASSLEANTEAFF.

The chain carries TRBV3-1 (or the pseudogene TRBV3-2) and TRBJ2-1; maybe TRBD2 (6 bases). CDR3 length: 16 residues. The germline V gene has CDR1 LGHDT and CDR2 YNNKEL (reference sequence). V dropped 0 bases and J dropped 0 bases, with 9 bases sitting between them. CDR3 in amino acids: CASSQDGGVSYNEQFF. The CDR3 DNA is TGTGCCAGCAGCCAAGATGGCGGGGTCTCCTACAATGAGCAGTTCTTC.

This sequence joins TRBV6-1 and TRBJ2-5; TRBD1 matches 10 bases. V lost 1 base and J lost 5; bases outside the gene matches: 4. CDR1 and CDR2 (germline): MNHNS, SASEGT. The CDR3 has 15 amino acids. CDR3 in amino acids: CASSEGQGAWETQYF. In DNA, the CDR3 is TGTGCCAGCAGTGAAGGACAGGGGGCATGGGAGACCCAGTACTTC.

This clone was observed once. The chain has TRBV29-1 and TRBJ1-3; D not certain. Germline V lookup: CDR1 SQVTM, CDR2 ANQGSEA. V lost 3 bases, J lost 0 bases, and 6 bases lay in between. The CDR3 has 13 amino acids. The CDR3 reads CSVERNSGNTIYF. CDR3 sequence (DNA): TGCAGCGTTGAGCGTAACTCTGGAAACACCATATATTTT.

DNA of the CDR3: TGTGCCATCAGCCTCGGGGGGGGCGATAACCAAGAGACCCAGTACTTC. The encoded protein is CAISLGGGDNQETQYF. The chain carries TRBV10-3 and TRBJ2-5, with TRBD2 identical over 8 bases. CDR3 length: 16 residues. After removal of 6 bases from V and 0 bases from J, the junction contained 9 bases not matched to a gene. Germline lookup yields CDR1 ENHRY and CDR2 SYGVKD.

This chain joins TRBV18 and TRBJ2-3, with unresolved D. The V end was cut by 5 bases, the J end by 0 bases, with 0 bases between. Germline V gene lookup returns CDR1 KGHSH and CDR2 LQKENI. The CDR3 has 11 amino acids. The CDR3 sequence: CASSSTDTQYF. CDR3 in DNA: TGTGCCAGCTCAAGCACAGATACGCAGTATTTT. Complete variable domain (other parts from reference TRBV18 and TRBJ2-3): NAGVMQNPRHLVRRRGQEARLRCSPMKGHSHVYWYRQLPEEGLKFMVYLQKENIIDESGMPKERFSAEFPKEGPSILRIQQVVRGDSAAYFCASSSTDTQYFGPGTRLTVL.

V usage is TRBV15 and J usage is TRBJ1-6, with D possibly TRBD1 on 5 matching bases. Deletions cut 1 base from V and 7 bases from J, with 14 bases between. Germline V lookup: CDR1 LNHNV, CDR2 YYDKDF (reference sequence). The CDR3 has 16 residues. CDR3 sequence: CATSRGLGGFNSPLHF. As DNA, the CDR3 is TGTGCCACCAGCAGAGGCCTTGGGGGGTTCAATTCACCCCTCCACTTT.

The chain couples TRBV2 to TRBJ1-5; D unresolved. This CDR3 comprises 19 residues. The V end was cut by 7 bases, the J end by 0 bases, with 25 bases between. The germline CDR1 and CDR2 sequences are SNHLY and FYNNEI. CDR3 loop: CASTQGWSLREYSNQPQHF. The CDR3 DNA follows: TGTGCCAGCACCCAAGGGTGGTCGTTAAGGGAATATAGCAATCAGCCCCAGCATTTT.

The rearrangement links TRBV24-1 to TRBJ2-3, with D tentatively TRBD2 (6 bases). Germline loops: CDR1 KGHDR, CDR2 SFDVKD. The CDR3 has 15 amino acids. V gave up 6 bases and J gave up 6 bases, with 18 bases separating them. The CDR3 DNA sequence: TGTGCCACCAGTATGGAGGGTCTTTTTGTGGATACGCAGTATTTT. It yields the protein CATSMEGLFVDTQYF.

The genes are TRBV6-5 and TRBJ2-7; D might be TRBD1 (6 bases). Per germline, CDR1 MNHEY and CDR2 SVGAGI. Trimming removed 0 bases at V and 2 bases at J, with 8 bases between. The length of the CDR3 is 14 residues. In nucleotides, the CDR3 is TGTGCCAGCAGTTACTCACGGGACACCTACGAGCAGTACTTC. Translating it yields CASSYSRDTYEQYF.